Shown below are 31 T cell receptor beta chains from a single sample sequenced in a study of blood T cells in healthy people across ages. A second PCR, run for about 7 to 11 cycles, used a sample-barcoded 5' primer plus a J-beta primer mix. MiXCR was run by TCRdb on the 5' RACE reads, yielding one entry per CDR3 protein. The sample has 1.5 million to 2 million distinct CDR3 sequences, more than 35% seen once; the top ten hold roughly 24%. Material for sequencing was blood. The receptors come from a human donor in good health.

This clonotype was seen only a few times. As DNA, the CDR3 is TGCAGCGTTGAAGATCTGAGGGGGGGCAATGAGCAGTTCTTC. This sequence encodes CSVEDLRGGNEQFF. The chain combines TRBV29-1 with TRBJ2-1; TRBD2 might be the D (7 bases). V was cut by 0 bases and J by 6 bases, with 12 bases left in between. The CDR3 is 14 amino acids. Germline V gives CDR1 SQVTM, CDR2 ANQGSEA.

The chain couples TRBV6-1 to TRBJ2-1; D is tentatively TRBD1 or TRBD2 (6 bases each). V dropped 7 bases and J dropped 7 bases, with 17 bases sitting between them. CDR3 length equals 14 residues. Germline assignment: CDR1 MNHNS and CDR2 SASEGT. The CDR3: CASTRGVWTNEQFF. The CDR3 DNA is TGTGCCAGCACTAGGGGGGTGTGGACGAATGAGCAGTTCTTC.

A few counts support this clonotype. This sequence joins TRBV12-3 or TRBV12-4 and TRBJ2-4; 12 bases fit TRBD1. V lost 5 bases to trimming and J lost 6 bases; unmatched junction nucleotides: 8. CDR3 length: 16 amino acids. CDR3 region: CASSPTGQGAGNIQYF. CDR3 DNA sequence: TGTGCCAGCAGTCCTACGGGACAGGGGGCCGGAAACATTCAGTACTTC.

The chain recombines TRBV29-1 with TRBJ2-1; D is ambiguous. V lost 3 bases, J lost 6 bases, and 21 bases lay in between. This CDR3 comprises 16 residues. Looked up from germline, CDR1 is SQVTM and CDR2 is ANQGSEA. CDR3 amino acids: CSVDRGPTQAGNEQFF. CDR3 coding DNA: TGCAGCGTTGACCGAGGCCCCACGCAAGCCGGCAATGAGCAGTTCTTC.

As concerns this clonotype: One end of the junction does not line up with germline, which may come from a read error. The J gene is TRBJ1-1, the V gene TRBV7-7; D gene ambiguous. The germline V gene encodes CDR1 SSHAT and CDR2 FNYEAQ (reference sequence). CDR3 length equals 13 residues. CDR3 loop: CASSPTPNTEAFF. DNA of the CDR3: TGTGCTAGCAGCCCGACACCGAACACTGAAGCTTTCTTT.

This chain joins TRBV12-3 or TRBV12-4 and TRBJ1-2; TRBD1 matches 11 bases. The V and J ends lost 8 bases and 6 bases, in that order; junction bases with no gene match: 2. CDR3 length: 12 amino acids. The chain's CDR3 is CASQDRGHGYTF. DNA of the CDR3: TGTGCCAGCCAGGACAGGGGGCATGGCTACACCTTC.

The rearrangement joins TRBV29-1 to TRBJ2-3; TRBD1 is a possible D gene (6 bases). The CDR3 loop spans 14 amino acids. V was cut by 8 bases and J by 3 bases, with 18 bases left in between. In germline, CDR1 is SQVTM, CDR2 ANQGSEA. The CDR3: CSFYGTLLTDTQYF. The CDR3 DNA is TGCAGCTTTTACGGGACATTACTGACAGATACGCAGTATTTT.

The chain combines TRBV24-1 with TRBJ2-1, with D perhaps being TRBD1 or TRBD2 (5 bases each). The V end lost 11 bases, the J end lost 4 bases, and 11 bases lay between the germline ends. This CDR3 contains 12 residues. In germline, CDR1 is KGHDR, CDR2 SFDVKD. The CDR3 coding sequence is TGTGCCATCCGGGACGCATACAATGAGCAGTTCTTC. Amino acid sequence: CAIRDAYNEQFF.

This clonotype was seen more than once but under ten times. The chain combines TRBV24-1 with TRBJ1-2; D unclear. Germline-derived CDR1 and CDR2 are KGHDR and SFDVKD. The V gene lost 3 bases and the J gene lost 7 bases, with 14 bases spanning the gap. The CDR3 is made up of 14 amino acids. This CDR3 reads CATSDPRRYAGYTF. In DNA form, the CDR3 reads TGTGCCACCAGTGATCCTAGGAGGTATGCTGGCTACACCTTC.

This clonotype was counted a few times. V and J are TRBV7-9 and TRBJ1-6; D perhaps matches TRBD1 (5 bases). The germline V gene has CDR1 SEHNR and CDR2 FQNEAQ (reference sequence). CDR3 length equals 15 residues. The V end lost 3 bases, the J end lost 8 bases, and 14 bases lay between the germline ends. The CDR3 DNA reads TGTGCCAGCAGCTTTATTCAGGGCGCAGATTCACCCCTCCACTTT. Protein sequence: CASSFIQGADSPLHF.

This clonotype has just a few counts. This chain uses TRBV7-9 with TRBJ2-4; TRBD1 matches at 7 bases. The CDR3 runs to 17 residues. With V trimmed by 0 bases and J by 0 bases, 5 bases remained unmatched. Germline loops: CDR1 SEHNR, CDR2 FQNEAQ (reference sequence). CDR3 sequence (DNA): TGTGCCAGCAGCTTAGCGGGACAGATCCTAGCCAAAAACATTCAGTACTTC. Amino acid sequence: CASSLAGQILAKNIQYF.

The chain combines TRBV5-1 with TRBJ2-4; 9 positions agree with TRBD1. The closer fit of TRBJ2-7 to the DNA end suggests the J call may be wrong. Germline V gene lookup returns CDR1 SGHRS and CDR2 YFSETQ. The CDR3 sequence is 14 residues long. In nucleotides, the CDR3 is TGCGCCAGCAGCCAAAGACAGGGGGGCAGCGAGCAGTACTTC. It translates to CASSQRQGGSEQYF.

The V gene is TRBV27, the J gene TRBJ1-1, with D possibly TRBD1 on 5 matching bases. Germline V gene sequence: CDR1 MNHEY, CDR2 SMNVEV (reference sequence). The CDR3 contains 13 residues. V was pared by 4 bases and J by 9 bases, with 15 bases between. In DNA, the CDR3 is TGTGCCAGCAGTTACAGGTATTTTGGAAAAGCTTTCTTT. Translating gives CASSYRYFGKAFF.

At least ten counts were recorded for this clonotype. This chain connects TRBV9 to TRBJ1-1; maybe TRBD1 (6 bases). Germline V gene data show CDR1 as SGDLS and CDR2 as YYNGEE. V was pared by 0 bases and J by 1 base, with 7 bases between. The CDR3 runs 14 residues. The CDR3 loop reads CASSVGGQNTEAFF. In DNA, the CDR3 is TGTGCCAGCAGCGTAGGGGGACAGAACACTGAAGCTTTCTTT.

This clonotype appeared a few times. The chain links TRBV27 to TRBJ2-7; TRBD1 matches at 8 bases. V lost 5 bases to trimming and J lost 3 bases; unmatched junction nucleotides: 6. Germline values: CDR1 MNHEY, CDR2 SMNVEV (reference sequence). The length of the CDR3 is 14 residues. CDR3: CASSQGQENYEQYF. CDR3 DNA: TGTGCCAGCAGTCAGGGACAGGAGAACTACGAGCAGTACTTC.

The chain links TRBV7-9 to TRBJ2-3; unclear D gene. V lost 5 bases and J 2 bases, leaving 14 bases between the germline ends. The CDR3 spans 15 residues. The V gene's germline CDR1 is SEHNR and CDR2 FQNEAQ (reference sequence). The CDR3 spells CASSPRIPFTDTQYF. CDR3 DNA sequence: TGTGCCAGCAGCCCAAGGATCCCGTTCACAGATACGCAGTATTTT. The full variable domain, with the rest looked up from reference TRBV7-9 and TRBJ2-3, is DTGVSQNPRHKITKRGQNVTFRCDPISEHNRLYWYRQTLGQGPEFLTYFQNEAQLEKSRLLSDRFSAERPKGSFSTLEIQRTEQGDSAMYLCASSPRIPFTDTQYFGPGTRLTVL.

This clonotype occurred a few times. This chain joins TRBV4-1 and TRBJ1-2; possible D gene TRBD1, 6 bases. V was clipped by 0 bases and J by 6 bases, with 14 bases between them. In germline, CDR1 is MGHRA, CDR2 YSYEKL. The length of the CDR3 is 15 residues. The CDR3 DNA sequence: TGCGCCAGCAGCCAAGAGAGGCGACAGGCGGATGGCTACACCTTC. Protein: CASSQERRQADGYTF.

This clonotype showed up just a few times. The chain has TRBV18 and TRBJ1-4; D gene unclear. The V end lost 3 bases, the J end lost 2 bases, and 13 bases lay between the germline ends. The CDR3 has 16 amino acids. Germline V lookup: CDR1 KGHSH, CDR2 LQKENI. The CDR3 DNA sequence: TGTGCCAGCTCACCCGATCGGGGTAGCACTAATGAAAAACTGTTTTTT. Its translation: CASSPDRGSTNEKLFF.

This clonotype was counted only a few times. This chain links TRBV7-2 with TRBJ2-7; 9 bases line up with TRBD2. TRBJ2-5 matches the DNA end more closely, so the J call is doubtful. CDR1 SGHTA and CDR2 FQGNSA come from the germline V gene. The CDR3 sequence is 17 residues long. CDR3 sequence reads: CASRETSGGGGMETQYF. CDR3 sequence (DNA): TGTGCCAGCAGGGAGACTAGCGGAGGGGGCGGTATGGAGACCCAGTACTTC.

The chain carries TRBV15 and TRBJ2-4; tentatively, D is TRBD1 (5 bases). V was clipped by 0 bases and J by 13 bases, with 16 bases between them. The germline CDR1 and CDR2 sequences are LNHNV and YYDKDF (reference sequence). The CDR3 is made up of 14 amino acids. CDR3 region: CATSRERQYLTQYF. The CDR3 DNA sequence: TGTGCCACCAGCAGAGAGAGACAGTACCTAACCCAGTACTTC.

This chain links TRBV7-2 with TRBJ1-2; D gene uncertain. Germline CDR1 and CDR2: SGHTA and FQGNSA. This CDR3 contains 15 residues. Trimming pared 1 base from V and 0 bases from J, leaving 9 bases between. The DNA for the CDR3 is TGTGCCAGCAGCTTAGGGCCTGCAGCTAACTATGGCTACACCTTC. Translating it yields CASSLGPAANYGYTF.

DNA for the CDR3: TGTGCCACCAGCTACTCGACAGATCTCACAGATACGCAGTATTTT. This sequence encodes CATSYSTDLTDTQYF. The chain joins TRBV15 to TRBJ2-3; maybe TRBD1 (5 bases). CDR1 and CDR2 from the germline V gene are LNHNV and YYDKDF (reference sequence). This CDR3 has 15 amino acids. The V end was cut by 5 bases, the J end by 2 bases, with 14 bases between.

The CDR3 DNA reads TGTGCCAGCAGTCCCCGTGGACCCACTAACTATGGCTACACCTTC. This codes for CASSPRGPTNYGYTF. V and J are TRBV27 and TRBJ1-2, with no clear D. V lost 5 bases and J 0 bases, leaving 13 bases between the germline ends. The CDR3 length is 15 residues. Germline V lookup: CDR1 MNHEY, CDR2 SMNVEV (reference sequence).

This chain connects TRBV20-1 to TRBJ1-2; TRBD1 aligns across 7 bases. The CDR3 runs to 12 residues. CDR1 and CDR2 (germline): DFQATT, SNEGSKA (reference sequence). Trimming at V came to 1 base and at J to 9 bases, leaving 5 bases not matched to a gene. As DNA, the CDR3 is TGCAGTGCTAGAGTTAGGGGGCAAAGCTACACCTTC. Translation gives CSARVRGQSYTF.

The chain employs TRBV18 and TRBJ2-5; tentatively, D is TRBD1 or TRBD2 (5 bases each). Trimming pared 4 bases from V and 2 bases from J, leaving 14 bases between. The CDR3 has 15 residues. Looked up from germline, CDR1 is KGHSH and CDR2 is LQKENI. CDR3 sequence: CASSRETGPQETQYF. CDR3 in DNA: TGTGCCAGCTCACGCGAAACGGGGCCTCAAGAGACCCAGTACTTC.

This chain joins TRBV7-9 and TRBJ1-2; D is unclear. The CDR3 loop spans 16 amino acids. The V end was cut by 2 bases, the J end by 0 bases, with 13 bases between. Germline CDR1 reads SEHNR; CDR2 reads FQNEAQ (reference sequence). As DNA, the CDR3 is TGTGCCAGCAGCTTATGGGCAGCCAACTCTAACTATGGCTACACCTTC. Translation: CASSLWAANSNYGYTF.

Concerning this clonotype itself: Compared with germline, one end of the junction differs, possibly owing to a read error. The rearrangement links TRBV7-9 to TRBJ2-3; D call uncertain. The CDR3 covers 12 residues. In germline, CDR1 is SEHNR, CDR2 FQNEAQ (reference sequence). CDR3 sequence: CSSSFLSDTQYF. DNA for the CDR3: TGTTCCAGCAGCTTTTTGTCGGATACGCAGTATTTT.

The chain is built from TRBV15 and TRBJ1-1; D is unresolved. The CDR3 is 12 residues long. The germline V and J ends were trimmed by 6 bases and 1 base, with 6 bases remaining between them. Germline-derived CDR1 and CDR2 are LNHNV and YYDKDF (reference sequence). Here the CDR3 reads CATSLKNTEAFF. CDR3 in DNA: TGTGCCACCAGTCTTAAGAACACTGAAGCTTTCTTT. The full variable domain, with the rest looked up from reference TRBV15 and TRBJ1-1, is DAMVIQNPRYQVTQFGKPVTLSCSQTLNHNVMYWYQQKSSQAPKLLFHYYDKDFNNEADTPDNFQSRRPNTSFCFLDIRSPGLGDTAMYLCATSLKNTEAFFGQGTRLTVV.

This sequence joins TRBV28 and TRBJ1-5; perhaps TRBD1 as D (6 bases). CDR1 and CDR2 from the germline V gene are MDHEN and SYDVKM. V dropped 5 bases and J dropped 2 bases, with 10 bases sitting between them. The CDR3 sequence is 14 residues long. The CDR3 here is CASSAGVGNQPQHF. CDR3 bases: TGTGCCAGCAGTGCAGGGGTTGGCAATCAGCCCCAGCATTTT.

This clonotype showed up just a few times. The genes are TRBV4-3 and TRBJ1-2; 7 nucleotides match TRBD1. V shed 0 bases, J shed 1 base, and the junction held 14 bases outside the gene matches. CDR1 is LGHNA and CDR2 is YSLEER in the germline V gene. The CDR3 totals 19 residues. CDR3 nucleotide sequence: TGCGCCAGCAGCCAAGATCCCCCGACAGGGACAGAGCTTAACTATGGCTACACCTTC. It encodes CASSQDPPTGTELNYGYTF.

The genes are TRBV6-2 or TRBV6-3 and TRBJ2-4; D unresolved. V lost 6 bases and J 0 bases, leaving 12 bases between the germline ends. Germline V gives CDR1 MNHEY, CDR2 SVGEGT. The CDR3 totals 15 residues. The CDR3 reads CASSKQKLAKNIQYF. The CDR3 DNA reads TGTGCCAGCAGCAAACAGAAGCTAGCCAAAAACATTCAGTACTTC.